This passage covers 28 T cell receptor beta chains from one sample sequenced in a study of T cells in women clearing cervical HPV infection. Assay used: immunoSEQ multiplex PCR; TCRdb lists only in-frame clones, some missing. In all, the sample yields over 10,000 clones. The sample was blood buffy coat. The receptors shown here come from a woman between 18 and 70 years old with a cervical HPV16 infection that either progressed to CIN3+ or cleared (not recorded which).

With regard to this clone: From the germline J gene comes the end of the CDR3, since the read stops 3 residues before it. The chain has TRBV27 and TRBJ2-2; 7 positions match TRBD1. Germline-derived CDR1 and CDR2 are MNHEY and SMNVEV (reference sequence). J lost 4 bases, V lost 7 bases, and 6 bases had no gene match. This CDR3 is 14 amino acids long. The sequenced CDR3 bases are TGTGCCAGCACCCCGACAGGGTTCACCGGGGAG. Translation gives CASTPTGFTGE. The entire CDR3 reads CASTPTGFTGELFF.

CDR3 DNA (partial): TGCAGCGTTGATGGGGCTCAAGGAAACACC. It translates to CSVDGAQGNT. The CDR3 in full is CSVDGAQGNTIYF. The V gene is TRBV29-1, the J gene TRBJ1-3, with D possibly being TRBD1 (5 bases). The DNA ends 3 residues before the CDR3 does, and the rest of the CDR3 is filled in from the germline J gene. The CDR3 spans 13 residues. Germline V gene sequence: CDR1 SQVTM, CDR2 ANQGSEA. V was clipped by 3 bases and J by 4 bases, with 10 bases between them.

As to this clone: With the read ending 3 residues before the CDR3 end, the germline J gene is used to fill in that end. V is TRBV7-8 and J is TRBJ2-2; TRBD1 matches 7 bases. V gave up 7 bases and J gave up 6 bases; unmatched junction bases: 11. Per germline, CDR1 SGHVS and CDR2 FQNEAQ. The CDR3 totals 15 residues. CDR3 bases read: TGTGCCAGCAACAACCGGGACAGTCGATCCGGGGAG. This translates into CASNNRDSRSGE. In full, the CDR3 reads CASNNRDSRSGELFF.

Comments on this clone: The read gets to within 3 residues of the CDR3 end, and the germline J gene fills in the rest. The chain carries TRBV7-2 and TRBJ1-5; D is perhaps TRBD1 (5 bases). This CDR3 spans 13 amino acids. Trimming left V 1 base short and J 9 bases short, with 10 bases between. The germline gives CDR1 SGHTA, CDR2 FQGNSA. The CDR3 region is CASSLEGFGPQHF. The CDR3 bases that were read are TGTGCCAGCAGCTTAGAGGGGTTCGGGCCC.

For this clone: Coverage ceases 3 residues before the CDR3 finishes, and the germline J gene fills in the end. The rearrangement links TRBV19 to TRBJ1-5; D possibly corresponds to TRBD1 (6 bases). Germline-derived CDR1 and CDR2 are LNHDA and SQIVND (reference sequence). The CDR3 contains 16 residues. Trimming removed 1 base at V and 1 base at J, with 11 bases between. The CDR3 region is CASSIGVRGSNQPQHF. The part of the CDR3 DNA that was read is TGTGCCAGTAGTATAGGGGTCAGGGGCAGCAATCAGCCC. The entire variable domain, with the rest obtained from reference TRBV19 and TRBJ1-5, is as follows: DGGITQSPKYLFRKEGQNVTLSCEQNLNHDAMYWYRQDPGQGLRLIYYSQIVNDFQKGDIAEGYSVSREKKESFPLTVTSAQKNPTAFYLCASSIGVRGSNQPQHFGDGTRLSIL.

Regarding this clone: The read finishes 3 residues shy of the CDR3 end, and the germline J gene is used to complete it. The J gene is TRBJ1-1, the V gene TRBV13, with TRBD1 identical over 7 bases. Losses at the gene ends were 4 bases for V and 2 bases for J; bases not matched to a gene: 10. The CDR3 is 16 residues long. Germline loops: CDR1 PRHDT, CDR2 FYEKMQ (reference sequence). This CDR3 is CASSYQIQGPNTEAFF. The DNA read from the CDR3 is TGTGCCAGCAGCTATCAAATACAGGGGCCCAACACTGAA.

In the case of this clone: The read ends 3 residues shy of where the CDR3 ends; the end is completed using the germline J gene. This sequence joins TRBV12-3 or TRBV12-4 and TRBJ1-1; D is perhaps TRBD1 (5 bases). V lost 5 bases and J lost 3, with 16 bases in between. CDR3 length: 15 residues. The DNA read from the CDR3 is TGTGCCAGCAGTGGAAATGACAGAACCTACACTGAA. Translating it yields CASSGNDRTYTE. The whole CDR3 sequence is CASSGNDRTYTEAFF.

As regards this clone: The read comes to an end 3 residues before the CDR3 does, leaving the germline J gene to fill in the end. V gene TRBV27 combines with J gene TRBJ2-3; tentative D call: TRBD1 (5 bases). CDR3 size: 16 residues. With 0 bases removed from V and 6 bases from J, the gap between germline ends came to 16 bases. The germline V gene has CDR1 MNHEY and CDR2 SMNVEV (reference sequence). Partial CDR3 DNA: TGTGCCAGCAGTTTATCCCAGGGAAGGTCGAAGGATACG. This gives the protein CASSLSQGRSKDT. The complete CDR3 reads CASSLSQGRSKDTQYF.

This clone is classed as medium-sized by frequency. The read is 3 residues too short to cover the CDR3 end, so that end is filled in from the germline J gene. This specimen includes other DNA sequences encoding the same CDR3. The chain couples TRBV5-1 to TRBJ1-5, with 8 bases that match TRBD1. Germline lookup yields CDR1 SGHRS and CDR2 YFSETQ. The CDR3 length is 14 residues. Germline trimming cut 4 bases from V and 7 bases from J; bases unmatched to any gene: 7. CDR3 in amino acids: CASSPGQGSQPQHF. The part of the CDR3 DNA that was read is TGCGCCAGCAGCCCCGGACAGGGCAGCCAGCCC.

Note on this clone: The CDR3 end falls 3 residues outside the read, so it is completed with the germline J gene. The chain joins TRBV20-1 to TRBJ2-2, with D perhaps TRBD1 (6 bases). The germline V gene encodes CDR1 DFQATT and CDR2 SNEGSKA (reference sequence). Trimming stripped 1 base from V and 4 bases from J, with 13 bases between. This CDR3 has 15 residues. The sequenced CDR3 bases are TGCAGTGCTAGAGTAACAGGGAGCCCCACCGGGGAG. Translating it yields CSARVTGSPTGE. From start to end, the CDR3 is CSARVTGSPTGELFF.

Its frequency marks this clone as medium-sized. The read gets to within 3 residues of the CDR3 end, and the germline J gene fills in the rest. This chain links TRBV7-2 with TRBJ2-1; no clear D. V was trimmed by 0 bases and J by 9 bases, leaving 3 bases between them. This CDR3 has 11 amino acids. Germline lookup yields CDR1 SGHTA and CDR2 FQGNSA. CDR3 sequence: CASSLASEQFF. The covered CDR3 bases are TGTGCCAGCAGCTTAGCTAGTGAG.

For this clone: The read stops 3 residues short of the end of the CDR3; the missing end is completed from the germline J gene. This chain links TRBV15 with TRBJ2-7; D is undetermined. V was cut by 0 bases and J by 4 bases, with 7 bases left in between. The CDR3 runs to 13 residues. CDR1 is LNHNV, CDR2 YYDKDF, per germline (reference sequence). The CDR3 DNA, read in part, is TGTGCCACCAGCAGAGAACCAGAGTACGAG. Protein sequence: CATSREPEYE. The whole CDR3 protein is CATSREPEYEQYF.

A note on this clone: The missing CDR3 end, 3 residues past where the read stops, is filled in from the germline J gene. The chain combines TRBV20-1 with TRBJ2-2, with D possibly being TRBD1 (6 bases). Germline assignment: CDR1 DFQATT and CDR2 SNEGSKA (reference sequence). CDR3 length: 16 residues. Trimming removed 0 bases from V and 3 bases from J, with 14 bases in between. CDR3 residues: CSARETGRADTGELFF. The CDR3 DNA, read in part, is TGCAGTGCTAGAGAGACAGGCCGAGCGGACACCGGGGAG.

This clone is classed as medium-sized by frequency. The read terminates 3 residues ahead of where the CDR3 ends, so the germline J gene completes it. The genes are TRBV9 and TRBJ1-2; weak D call: TRBD1 (5 bases). Germline CDR1 is SGDLS and CDR2 is YYNGEE. V lost 3 bases to trimming and J lost 5 bases, with 14 bases between them. The CDR3 has 14 residues. This CDR3 reads CASSGDGGGYGYTF. The part of the CDR3 DNA that was read is TGTGCCAGCAGCGGTGACGGGGGTGGGTATGGC.

On this clone: The read comes to an end 3 residues before the CDR3 does, leaving the germline J gene to fill in the end. The rearrangement links TRBV7-6 to TRBJ1-5; D gene uncertain. V was cut by 1 base and J by 7 bases, with 8 bases left in between. This CDR3 has 13 residues. Looked up from germline, CDR1 is SGHVS and CDR2 is FNYEAQ. The sequenced CDR3 bases are TGTGCCAGCAGCTTAGAATATCTCCAGCCC. As protein: CASSLEYLQP. The whole CDR3 sequence is CASSLEYLQPQHF.

With respect to this clone: Read data end 3 residues before the CDR3 end; the end is taken from the germline J gene. The chain joins TRBV4-2 to TRBJ2-3; possibly TRBD1 for D (6 bases). The CDR3 is made up of 17 amino acids. V lost 4 bases, J lost 2 bases, and 19 bases lay in between. CDR1 and CDR2 from the germline V gene are LGHNA and YNFKEQ. CDR3 amino acids: CASSRLGAGLHTDTQYF. CDR3 DNA, as far as it was read: TGTGCCAGCAGCCGACTGGGGGCCGGTCTTCACACAGATACG.

Note on this clone: The read ends 3 residues early relative to the CDR3; the germline J gene fills the gap. The V and J genes are TRBV20-1 and TRBJ2-7; D not resolved. The V gene's germline CDR1 is DFQATT and CDR2 SNEGSKA (reference sequence). The CDR3 runs to 14 residues. Trimming left V 0 bases short and J 0 bases short, with 9 bases between. The DNA read from the CDR3 is TGCAGTGCTAGAGATCGGGTCAGCTCCTACGAG. Translated: CSARDRVSSYE. The entire CDR3 is CSARDRVSSYEQYF.

Note on this clone: The CDR3 end falls 3 residues outside the read, so it is completed with the germline J gene. This rearrangement joins TRBV7-9 to TRBJ1-3, with D unclear. There are 13 residues in the CDR3. Trimming took 3 bases from V and 1 from J, leaving 4 bases between them. Looked up from germline, CDR1 is SEHNR and CDR2 is FQNEAQ (reference sequence). CDR3: CASSLTSGNTIYF. Partial CDR3 DNA: TGTGCCAGCAGCTTGACATCTGGAAACACC.

Concerning this clone: The read halts 3 residues ahead of the CDR3 end, with the missing end drawn from the germline J gene. The V and J genes are TRBV18 and TRBJ2-7; a possible D gene is TRBD2 (5 bases). Germline CDR1 reads KGHSH; CDR2 reads LQKENI. The V end lost 2 bases, the J end lost 6 bases, and 17 bases lay between the germline ends. There are 15 residues in the CDR3. The part of the CDR3 DNA that was read is TGTGCCAGCTCACCAAGGCAGGACTCGCGAAGCGAG. Its protein product is CASSPRQDSRSE. The whole CDR3 sequence is CASSPRQDSRSEQYF.

On this clone itself: The read comes to an end 3 residues before the CDR3 does, leaving the germline J gene to fill in the end. The chain employs TRBV7-9 and TRBJ2-3, with 9 bases lining up with TRBD1. The CDR3 contains 14 residues. CDR1 and CDR2 from the germline V gene are SEHNR and FQNEAQ (reference sequence). V trimming: 8 bases; J trimming: 2 bases; junction bases outside the gene matches: 5. CDR3 protein: CASGRDRVTDTQYF. CDR3 bases read: TGTGCCAGCGGCAGGGACAGGGTCACAGATACG.

Notes on this clone: The CDR3 end is not reached by the read, which stops 3 residues before it; the germline J gene fills it in. The genes are TRBV18 and TRBJ1-1; D is possibly TRBD1 (6 bases). V dropped 0 bases and J dropped 3 bases, with 17 bases sitting between them. The CDR3 runs to 17 residues. Per the germline V gene, CDR1 is KGHSH and CDR2 is LQKENI. The CDR3 reads CASSPPPRGGWYTEAFF. The CDR3 bases that were read are TGTGCCAGCTCACCACCTCCCAGGGGTGGTTGGTACACTGAA.

As regards this clone: The read ends 3 residues shy of where the CDR3 ends; the end is completed using the germline J gene. The chain combines TRBV12-3 or TRBV12-4 with TRBJ2-7; perhaps TRBD2 as D (6 bases). The CDR3 is made up of 15 amino acids. Trimming removed 5 bases at V and 0 bases at J, with 14 bases between. The CDR3 bases that were read are TGTGCCAGCAGTCGGGACTTGAGAAGCTCCTACGAG. This gives the protein CASSRDLRSSYE. From start to end, the CDR3 is CASSRDLRSSYEQYF.

Of note for this clone: The CDR3 end is not reached by the read, which stops 3 residues before it; the germline J gene fills it in. V is TRBV20-1 and J is TRBJ1-6, with TRBD1 as a possible D gene (6 bases). Germline values: CDR1 DFQATT, CDR2 SNEGSKA (reference sequence). This CDR3 contains 16 residues. Trimming stripped 2 bases from V and 4 bases from J, with 15 bases between. The sequenced part of the CDR3 DNA is TGCAGTGCTAGACCGAAAGGACAGACTTATAATTCACCC. Encoded protein: CSARPKGQTYNSP. The whole CDR3 sequence reads CSARPKGQTYNSPLHF.

The part of the CDR3 DNA that was read is TGCGCCAGCAGCTTGGTGCCCAGCACAGATACAGGGGAAGGAGGCAATGAG. Translated: CASSLVPSTDTGEGGNE. In full, the CDR3 reads CASSLVPSTDTGEGGNEQFF. The V call is TRBV5-1, the J call TRBJ2-1; 7 bases agree with TRBD1. The observed sequence ends 3 residues before the CDR3 terminus, with the missing tail filled in from the germline J gene. V shed 0 bases and J 6 bases; nucleotides not matched to a gene: 21. The CDR3 contains 20 residues. Germline V CDR1 and CDR2: SGHRS, YFSETQ.

A word on this clone: The read comes to an end 3 residues before the CDR3 does, leaving the germline J gene to fill in the end. This chain links TRBV6-2 or TRBV6-3 with TRBJ1-2, with 7 bases aligning to TRBD1. CDR3 length: 12 residues. V lost 6 bases and J lost 2; bases outside the gene matches: 0. Germline CDR1 is MNHEY and CDR2 is SVGEGT. CDR3 DNA, as far as it was read: TGTGCCAGCAGGGACAGGAACTATGGC. Translated, it gives CASRDRNYG. The CDR3 in its entirety is CASRDRNYGYTF.

As for this clone: The read terminates 3 residues ahead of where the CDR3 ends, so the germline J gene completes it. V gene TRBV7-9 combines with J gene TRBJ2-7, with a possible D match to TRBD2 (5 bases). The germline V gene encodes CDR1 SEHNR and CDR2 FQNEAQ (reference sequence). V lost 1 base and J lost 5, with 9 bases in between. This CDR3 has 13 residues. CDR3 protein: CASSLGVRDEQYF. The CDR3 DNA, read in part, is TGTGCCAGCAGCTTAGGGGTGAGGGACGAG.

As to this clone: Read data end 3 residues before the CDR3 end; the end is taken from the germline J gene. This chain links TRBV6-4 with TRBJ2-2, with D possibly being TRBD2 (6 bases). Trimming removed 0 bases from V and 1 base from J, with 6 bases in between. From germline, CDR1 is MRHNA and CDR2 SNTAGT. The CDR3 loop spans 15 amino acids. This CDR3 is CASSDSGGNTGELFF. The covered CDR3 bases are TGTGCCAGCAGTGACTCCGGGGGGAACACCGGGGAG.

Remarks on this clone: Coverage ceases 3 residues before the CDR3 finishes, and the germline J gene fills in the end. This sequence joins TRBV10-2 and TRBJ2-5; D gene ambiguous. The V gene lost 0 bases and the J gene lost 5 bases, with 7 bases spanning the gap. Per germline, CDR1 WSHSY and CDR2 SAAADI. The CDR3 is 13 residues long. CDR3 in amino acids: CASSESTPETQYF. The covered CDR3 bases are TGCGCCAGCAGTGAGTCGACTCCCGAGACC.